The subject of this entry is one T cell receptor (beta chain). This specimen comes from a study of blood T cell repertoires in COVID-19. TCRdb keeps only in-frame clones here, not all; method: immunoSEQ multiplex PCR. The repertoire holds about 35,000 clones, with around 86% as singletons. In germline, CDR1 is LGHNT, CDR2 FRNRAP. With 5 bases clipped from V and 9 bases from J, the junction kept 10 bases outside the gene matches. The CDR3 runs to 15 residues. The chain recombines TRBV12-5 with TRBJ2-4; 10 bases line up with TRBD2. What was sequenced was peripheral blood. This receptor was obtained from a man aged 80 or over with active COVID-19. The CDR3 spells CASGSGRGILSIQYF. The CDR3 bases are TGTGCTAGTGGTAGCGGGAGGGGGATCCTAAGCATTCAGTACTTC.